The subject of this entry is one TCR beta chain. The source of the sample is a study of shared clonotypes between healthy human individuals. As defined, naive CD8 cells were CD45RO-negative and positively selected for CCR7, with terminally differentiated effector memory CD45RA+ cells excluded. The CDR3 is 16 amino acids. Germline CDR1 is SGHAT and CDR2 is FQNNGV. Trimming pared 4 bases from V and 0 bases from J, leaving 15 bases between. Repertoires were generated with immunoSEQ multiplex PCR, while TCRdb's copy carries only in-frame clones and drops some. Of under 2,000,000 clones listed, just under 95% are singletons.

This receptor was obtained from a man aged 18 to 29 in good health. The rearrangement links TRBV11-2 to TRBJ1-1, with no clear D. Material for sequencing was naive CD8+ T cells sorted from blood. Here the CDR3 reads CASSSDEPSLNTEAFF. As DNA, the CDR3 is TGTGCCAGCAGCTCCGACGAACCTAGTCTGAACACTGAAGCTTTCTTT. The variable domain in full, completed from reference TRBV11-2 and TRBJ1-1, reads EAGVAQSPRYKIIEKRQSVAFWCNPISGHATLYWYQQILGQGPKLLIQFQNNGVVDDSQLPKDRFSAERLKGVDSTLKIQPAKLEDSAVYLCASSSDEPSLNTEAFFGQGTRLTVV.